The 18 T cell receptor beta chains in this list originate from one sample, sequenced in a study of blood T cell repertoires in COVID-19. Sequencing used immunoSEQ multiplex PCR; TCRdb keeps in-frame clones, though not all of them. The sample records about 200,000 clones, under 90% being singletons. The specimen sequenced was peripheral blood. These receptors all come from a person between 65 and 79 years old with COVID-19, enrolled during active disease.

The chain couples TRBV6-5 to TRBJ1-4; 12 nucleotides align to TRBD1. Germline values: CDR1 MNHEY, CDR2 SVGAGI. V was clipped by 6 bases and J by 8 bases; unmatched bases: 7. This CDR3 is built from 15 residues. CDR3 nucleotide sequence: TGTGCCAGCAGCGGGACAGGGGGCGTTGGGGAAAAACTGTTTTTT. Protein sequence: CASSGTGGVGEKLFF.

This sequence joins TRBV2 and TRBJ1-1, with D maybe TRBD1 (6 bases). Germline V gene lookup returns CDR1 SNHLY and CDR2 FYNNEI. V was trimmed by 8 bases and J by 2 bases, leaving 18 bases between them. CDR3 length: 15 residues. CDR3 loop: CASQRTVGENTEAFF. The CDR3 bases are TGTGCCAGCCAAAGGACAGTCGGGGAAAACACTGAAGCTTTCTTT. Together with reference TRBV2 and TRBJ1-1, the CDR3 gives the full variable domain: EPEVTQTPSHQVTQMGQEVILRCVPISNHLYFYWYRQILGQKVEFLVSFYNNEISEKSEIFDDQFSVERPDGSNFTLKIRSTKLEDSAMYFCASQRTVGENTEAFFGQGTRLTVV.

The rearrangement uses TRBV12-3 or TRBV12-4 and TRBJ1-6, with TRBD1 matching 9 bases. The CDR3 has 13 residues. V shed 6 bases and J 7 bases; nucleotides not matched to a gene: 1. CDR3 amino acids: CASSDRGNSPLHF. The CDR3 DNA sequence: TGTGCCAGCAGCGACAGGGGGAATTCACCCCTCCACTTT.

The gene calls are TRBV5-1 and TRBJ2-6, with TRBD1 as a possible D gene (6 bases). The CDR3 has 18 residues. Trimming removed 3 bases at V and 2 bases at J, with 18 bases between. The germline gives CDR1 SGHRS, CDR2 YFSETQ. The CDR3 sequence is CASSWGGGATPGANVLTF. In nucleotides, the CDR3 is TGCGCCAGCAGCTGGGGTGGGGGCGCGACTCCTGGGGCCAACGTCCTGACTTTC.

The V gene is TRBV27, the J gene TRBJ2-1; unclear D gene. V gave up 2 bases and J gave up 9 bases, with 26 bases separating them. Per the germline V gene, CDR1 is MNHEY and CDR2 is SMNVEV (reference sequence). This CDR3 is built from 18 residues. CDR3 region: CASSLRFRPDRFSSEQFF. CDR3 DNA: TGTGCCAGCAGTTTAAGGTTCCGGCCGGATCGGTTTTCTAGTGAGCAGTTCTTC.

The rearrangement uses TRBV24-1 and TRBJ1-4, with 9 bases that match TRBD1. Germline trimming cut 2 bases from V and 10 bases from J; bases unmatched to any gene: 13. Germline-derived CDR1 and CDR2 are KGHDR and SFDVKD. There are 17 residues in the CDR3. This CDR3 is CATSDSSTTGGLGKLFF. The CDR3 nucleotides read TGTGCCACCAGTGATTCCTCCACGACAGGGGGACTCGGAAAACTGTTTTTT.

This sequence joins TRBV19 and TRBJ1-5; 9 positions agree with TRBD1. Trimming removed 5 bases from V and 5 bases from J; junction bases left unmatched: 4. Germline CDR1 and CDR2: LNHDA and SQIVND (reference sequence). The CDR3 spans 14 residues. DNA for the CDR3: TGTGCCAGTAGTGTGACAGGGGGAGATCAGCCCCAGCATTTT. Its protein is CASSVTGGDQPQHF.

The V and J genes are TRBV9 and TRBJ2-1; D possibly corresponds to TRBD1 (6 bases). CDR1 SGDLS and CDR2 YYNGEE come from the germline V gene. CDR3 size: 13 residues. V lost 4 bases and J lost 4, with 9 bases in between. CDR3: CASSLQGYNEQFF. The CDR3 region has the DNA TGTGCCAGCAGCTTACAGGGTTACAATGAGCAGTTCTTC.

The chain employs TRBV7-2 and TRBJ2-2; weak D call: TRBD2 (6 bases). The germline V gene encodes CDR1 SGHTA and CDR2 FQGNSA. The CDR3 is made up of 14 amino acids. The V and J ends lost 6 bases and 4 bases respectively, with 12 bases between them. CDR3 in amino acids: CASRIVGGTGELFF. CDR3 nucleotide sequence: TGTGCCAGCAGGATCGTGGGGGGCACCGGGGAGCTGTTTTTT.

This sequence joins TRBV3-1 (or the pseudogene TRBV3-2) and TRBJ2-7; 9 bases agree with TRBD1. The junction had 5 bases not matched to a gene; V was cut back by 6 bases and J by 2 bases. The CDR3 is made up of 14 amino acids. Germline V gene sequence: CDR1 LGHDT, CDR2 YNNKEL (reference sequence). Here the CDR3 DNA reads TGTGCCAGCAGAGGGACAGGGAGGGCCTACGAGCAGTACTTC. As protein: CASRGTGRAYEQYF.

This clone was detected once. V gene TRBV7-2 combines with J gene TRBJ2-5; 9 bases fit TRBD2. CDR3 size: 14 residues. After removal of 6 bases from V and 7 bases from J, the junction contained 9 bases not matched to a gene. Looked up from germline, CDR1 is SGHTA and CDR2 is FQGNSA. The DNA of the CDR3 is TGTGCCAGCAGGGTTGCGGGGGGGCCCGGGACCCAGTACTTC. It is translated as CASRVAGGPGTQYF.

V gene TRBV7-2 combines with J gene TRBJ1-6, with TRBD1 identical over 8 bases. The CDR3 loop spans 14 amino acids. Germline V gives CDR1 SGHTA, CDR2 FQGNSA. V shed 5 bases and J 8 bases; nucleotides not matched to a gene: 5. The CDR3 region has the DNA TGTGCCAGCAGCGCGCAGGGGGCTGATTCACCCCTCCACTTT. Its protein product is CASSAQGADSPLHF.

The chain employs TRBV19 and TRBJ2-7; the D is unclear. CDR3 length equals 17 residues. Germline loops: CDR1 LNHDA, CDR2 SQIVND (reference sequence). Trimming pared 0 bases from V and 1 base from J, leaving 16 bases between. The CDR3 sequence is CASSIESLPSLSYEQYF. In nucleotides, the CDR3 is TGTGCCAGTAGTATAGAGTCCCTCCCAAGCCTATCCTACGAGCAGTACTTC. Combining the CDR3 with reference TRBV19 and TRBJ2-7 gives the whole variable domain DGGITQSPKYLFRKEGQNVTLSCEQNLNHDAMYWYRQDPGQGLRLIYYSQIVNDFQKGDIAEGYSVSREKKESFPLTVTSAQKNPTAFYLCASSIESLPSLSYEQYFGPGTRLTVT.

V usage is TRBV6-5 and J usage is TRBJ1-1; no definite D call. CDR1 MNHEY and CDR2 SVGAGI come from the germline V gene. Trimming removed 8 bases from V and 1 base from J, with 11 bases in between. The CDR3 sequence is 13 residues long. CDR3 bases: TGTGCCAGCTGGGCCCGGGGGAACACTGAAGCTTTCTTT. Its protein product is CASWARGNTEAFF.

Notes on this clone: Additional DNA sequences in this sample encode the identical CDR3. The chain recombines TRBV12-3 or TRBV12-4 with TRBJ2-5; D gene unclear. V was cut by 3 bases and J by 5 bases, with 4 bases left in between. The CDR3 extends over 11 amino acids. The CDR3 DNA reads TGTGCCAGCAGTTTTGGCGAGACCCAGTACTTC. This sequence encodes CASSFGETQYF.

This chain uses TRBV28 with TRBJ1-5; 7 nucleotides agree with TRBD1. The germline V gene encodes CDR1 MDHEN and CDR2 SYDVKM. This CDR3 has 15 residues. V was pared by 5 bases and J by 0 bases, with 4 bases of the junction left unmatched. CDR3 nucleotide sequence: TGTGCCAGCAGTCTACAGGGGATTAGCAATCAGCCCCAGCATTTT. Amino acid sequence: CASSLQGISNQPQHF.

About this clone itself: One end of the junction does not line up with germline, which may come from a read error. The chain is built from TRBV7-3 and TRBJ1-1; D remains ambiguous. The CDR3 is 13 residues long. Per the germline V gene, CDR1 is SGHTA and CDR2 is FQGTGA. The CDR3 is CASSLYLGGIASF. Here the CDR3 DNA reads TGTGCCAGCAGCTTATATCTAGGAGGTATTGCCAGTTTT.

This clone turned up a few times. The V and J genes are TRBV10-3 and TRBJ2-3; the match to TRBD2 covers 13 bases. Trimming at V came to 8 bases and at J to 0 bases, leaving 8 bases not matched to a gene. CDR3 size: 17 residues. Germline CDR1 is ENHRY and CDR2 is SYGVKD. The CDR3 sequence: CAISTSGGDTSTDTQYF. In nucleotides, the CDR3 is TGTGCCATCTCCACTAGCGGGGGGGATACTAGCACAGATACGCAGTATTTT.